What follows are 22 T cell receptor beta chains derived from one specimen sequenced in a study of blood T cell repertoires in COVID-19. The method was immunoSEQ multiplex PCR; TCRdb's version includes in-frame clones alone and lacks a portion of them. The sample lists around 30,000 clones, roughly 75% occurring once. Sequencing input: peripheral blood. These TCRs come from a man older than 75 with active or convalescent COVID-19.

The chain joins TRBV19 to TRBJ1-1; possibly TRBD1 for D (6 bases). The CDR3 sequence is 15 residues long. Trimming took 5 bases from V and 1 from J, leaving 14 bases between them. Germline lookup yields CDR1 LNHDA and CDR2 SQIVND (reference sequence). The DNA of the CDR3 is TGTGCCAGTAGTGCACAGGACAGTACGAACACTGAAGCTTTCTTT. It yields the protein CASSAQDSTNTEAFF. The variable domain in full, with the rest retrieved from reference TRBV19 and TRBJ1-1, is DGGITQSPKYLFRKEGQNVTLSCEQNLNHDAMYWYRQDPGQGLRLIYYSQIVNDFQKGDIAEGYSVSREKKESFPLTVTSAQKNPTAFYLCASSAQDSTNTEAFFGQGTRLTVV.

This clone has just a few counts. The V call is TRBV19, the J call TRBJ1-2; D may be TRBD1 (5 bases). V dropped 3 bases and J dropped 7 bases, with 15 bases sitting between them. This CDR3 spans 14 amino acids. From germline, CDR1 is LNHDA and CDR2 SQIVND (reference sequence). CDR3: CASSILDNFGGYTF. The CDR3, as DNA: TGTGCCAGTAGTATCCTGGACAACTTTGGTGGCTACACCTTC.

Here the CDR3 reads CASSFQGDGELFF. The CDR3 DNA reads as TGTGCCAGCAGCTTTCAGGGGGACGGGGAGCTGTTTTTT. This sequence joins TRBV5-5 and TRBJ2-2; 7 bases are a match to TRBD1. The CDR3 runs 13 residues. Germline CDR1 is SGHKS and CDR2 is YYEKEE (reference sequence). Germline trimming cut 2 bases from V and 7 bases from J; bases unmatched to any gene: 2.

This clone was seen a few times. The chain uses TRBV3-1 (or the pseudogene TRBV3-2) and TRBJ2-1, with 11 bases aligning to TRBD2. V lost 0 bases to trimming and J lost 0 bases; unmatched junction nucleotides: 13. The CDR3 has 21 residues. Germline-derived CDR1 and CDR2 are LGHDT and YNNKEL (reference sequence). The CDR3 here is CASSQDKGETSGAYSYNEQFF. The CDR3, as DNA: TGTGCCAGCAGCCAAGATAAAGGAGAGACTAGCGGGGCCTACTCCTACAATGAGCAGTTCTTC.

V gene TRBV29-1 combines with J gene TRBJ2-1; 10 nucleotides line up with TRBD1. CDR1 SQVTM and CDR2 ANQGSEA come from the germline V gene. V shed 8 bases, J shed 9 bases, and the junction held 10 bases outside the gene matches. The length of the CDR3 is 13 residues. This chain's CDR3 is CSYRDRGFAEQFF. For the CDR3, the DNA is TGCAGCTACCGGGACAGGGGATTCGCTGAGCAGTTCTTC.

The chain recombines TRBV27 with TRBJ1-5; D is perhaps TRBD1 (5 bases). The V end was cut by 2 bases, the J end by 0 bases, with 5 bases between. The V gene's germline CDR1 is MNHEY and CDR2 SMNVEV (reference sequence). The CDR3 runs to 14 residues. The CDR3 coding sequence is TGTGCCAGCAGTTTAACAGGTAGCAATCAGCCCCAGCATTTT. Translation: CASSLTGSNQPQHF.

The rearrangement joins TRBV3-1 (or the pseudogene TRBV3-2) to TRBJ2-5, with TRBD2 matching over 13 bases. The ends lost 10 bases at V and 6 bases at J; junction bases unmatched: 14. Germline values: CDR1 LGHDT, CDR2 YNNKEL (reference sequence). This CDR3 comprises 16 residues. The CDR3 spells CATRGTSGNSTKTQYF. CDR3 nucleotides: TGTGCCACCCGGGGGACTAGCGGGAATAGTACGAAGACCCAGTACTTC.

V and J are TRBV28 and TRBJ2-1; 9 bases map to TRBD1. Trimming took 8 bases from V and 4 from J; bases not matched to a gene: 9. In germline, CDR1 is MDHEN, CDR2 SYDVKM. The CDR3 spans 15 residues. CDR3 in DNA: TGTGCCAGCCTACCCGGACAGGGGTTGTACAATGAGCAGTTCTTC. It encodes CASLPGQGLYNEQFF.

This clone was detected only once. At one end, the junction sequence differs from germline, possibly due to a read error. V is TRBV9 and J is TRBJ2-3; D possibly corresponds to TRBD1 (6 bases). The CDR3 is 15 amino acids. Germline V gene lookup returns CDR1 SGDLS and CDR2 YYNGEE. CDR3 amino acids: CASSVDTGSTYTQYF. CDR3 bases: TGTGCCAGCAGCGTAGACACAGGGAGCACATATACGCAGTATTTT.

This clone appeared once. This chain joins TRBV28 and TRBJ1-5, with D perhaps TRBD1 (5 bases). Germline lookup yields CDR1 MDHEN and CDR2 SYDVKM. The CDR3 contains 15 residues. Trimming stripped 5 bases from V and 3 bases from J, with 14 bases between. The CDR3 DNA sequence: TGTGCCAGCAGTACCCAATCAGGGTTCAATCAGCCCCAGCATTTT. Translation: CASSTQSGFNQPQHF.

This clone was counted between two and nine times. The gene calls are TRBV27 and TRBJ2-4; D possibly corresponds to TRBD1 (5 bases). Germline lookup yields CDR1 MNHEY and CDR2 SMNVEV (reference sequence). The ends were cut back, 1 base at V and 0 bases at J, with 16 bases in the middle. The CDR3 loop spans 18 amino acids. As DNA, the CDR3 is TGTGCCAGCAGTTTATTTAACCCAGGGATACTAGCCAAAAACATTCAGTACTTC. It is translated as CASSLFNPGILAKNIQYF.

This clone was counted once. The chain recombines TRBV5-1 with TRBJ1-3; tentative D call: TRBD1 (6 bases). CDR1 and CDR2 from the germline V gene are SGHRS and YFSETQ. The CDR3 consists of 14 residues. The V and J ends lost 2 bases and 7 bases respectively, with 13 bases between them. The CDR3, as DNA: TGCGCCAGCAGCTTCGGGGGGGCTCGGAACACCATATATTTT. Its protein is CASSFGGARNTIYF.

The chain links TRBV6-2 or TRBV6-3 to TRBJ2-3, with 9 bases matching TRBD2. V shed 4 bases and J 2 bases; nucleotides not matched to a gene: 13. From germline, CDR1 is MNHEY and CDR2 SVGEGT. The CDR3 is 18 amino acids. CDR3 nucleotides: TGTGCCAGCAGTTCCTATGGCCCGGCGGGAGGGTCCACAGATACGCAGTATTTT. It codes for CASSSYGPAGGSTDTQYF.

This chain links TRBV6-4 with TRBJ2-7; 7 bases align to TRBD1. Germline lookup yields CDR1 MRHNA and CDR2 SNTAGT. The CDR3 extends over 14 amino acids. J lost 0 bases, V lost 6 bases, and 5 bases had no gene match. CDR3 residues: CASSVDRSSYEQYF. CDR3 in DNA: TGTGCCAGCAGCGTGGACAGGTCCTCCTACGAGCAGTACTTC.

This clone occurred a few times. The rearrangement uses TRBV5-5 and TRBJ2-2, with 7 bases matching TRBD1. The CDR3 is 14 amino acids. Germline lookup yields CDR1 SGHKS and CDR2 YYEKEE (reference sequence). The ends lost 4 bases at V and 7 bases at J; junction bases unmatched: 7. CDR3 residues: CASSQGTGVGELFF. CDR3 sequence (DNA): TGTGCCAGCAGCCAGGGTACAGGGGTCGGGGAGCTGTTTTTT.

This clone was seen only a few times. The chain has TRBV2 and TRBJ1-5; D not certain. The germline V and J ends were trimmed by 6 bases and 0 bases, with 12 bases remaining between them. The CDR3 contains 15 residues. Germline assignment: CDR1 SNHLY and CDR2 FYNNEI. CDR3 nucleotides: TGTGCCAGCAGGAATGACGGGGATAGCAATCAGCCCCAGCATTTT. Its protein is CASRNDGDSNQPQHF.

V gene TRBV19 combines with J gene TRBJ2-2; TRBD1 aligns across 7 bases. CDR3 length equals 13 residues. Losses at the gene ends were 7 bases for V and 7 bases for J; bases not matched to a gene: 6. CDR1 LNHDA and CDR2 SQIVND come from the germline V gene (reference sequence). The CDR3 reads CASTRQGSGELFF. CDR3 nucleotide sequence: TGTGCCAGTACCCGACAGGGAAGCGGGGAGCTGTTTTTT.

This clone was detected once. The V gene is TRBV6-1, the J gene TRBJ1-2; a possible D gene is TRBD1 (5 bases). The CDR3 consists of 18 residues. Trimming took off 0 bases at V and 2 bases at J, with 19 bases between the two ends. Looked up from germline, CDR1 is MNHNS and CDR2 is SASEGT. The DNA of the CDR3 is TGTGCCAGCAGTGAAGCTGTGGGACTTTCGTTTGACAACTATGGCTACACCTTC. This sequence encodes CASSEAVGLSFDNYGYTF.

The sample holds one count of this clone. The V gene is TRBV11-2, the J gene TRBJ2-1; TRBD2 matches at 10 bases. Germline values: CDR1 SGHAT, CDR2 FQNNGV. The CDR3 has 18 residues. Trimming cost V 0 bases and J 4 bases; bases outside gene matches: 9. CDR3 residues: CASSLDRTGLAAYNEQFF. CDR3 DNA sequence: TGTGCCAGCAGCTTAGACCGGACCGGACTAGCGGCTTACAATGAGCAGTTCTTC. Drawing the rest from reference TRBV11-2 and TRBJ2-1, the complete variable domain is EAGVAQSPRYKIIEKRQSVAFWCNPISGHATLYWYQQILGQGPKLLIQFQNNGVVDDSQLPKDRFSAERLKGVDSTLKIQPAKLEDSAVYLCASSLDRTGLAAYNEQFFGPGTRLTVL.

This clone turned up a few times. The chain uses TRBV6-6 and TRBJ2-7, with D tentatively TRBD2 (5 bases). The CDR3 is 14 residues long. The germline V gene has CDR1 MNHNY and CDR2 SVGAGI (reference sequence). The V end lost 6 bases, the J end lost 2 bases, and 14 bases lay between the germline ends. The CDR3 reads CASSAPSRPYEQYF. The CDR3 DNA sequence: TGTGCCAGCAGCGCCCCTAGCCGTCCCTACGAGCAGTACTTC.

As for this clone: This may be a read error: a much more frequent sequence differs by one nucleotide. The genes are TRBV11-3 and TRBJ1-1; possible D gene TRBD1, 5 bases. The CDR3 runs to 13 residues. Germline loops: CDR1 SGHNT, CDR2 YENEEA. Trimming left V 5 bases short and J 1 base short, with 8 bases between. The CDR3 sequence is CASSTDTNTEAFF. The CDR3 nucleotides are TGTGCCAGCAGCACGGACACGAACACTGAAGCTTTCTTT.

The J gene is TRBJ1-5, the V gene TRBV28; 7 bases match TRBD1. Trimming removed 5 bases from V and 5 bases from J; junction bases left unmatched: 6. Germline-derived CDR1 and CDR2 are MDHEN and SYDVKM. The CDR3 is made up of 14 amino acids. The CDR3 sequence: CASSSGQEDQPQHF. Here the CDR3 DNA reads TGTGCCAGCAGTAGCGGACAGGAGGATCAGCCCCAGCATTTT.